This TCR beta chain was identified in a study of graft-versus-host responses after intestinal transplantation. Study observations and caveats: Early post-transplant falls in HvG clones accompanied the peak levels of circulating GvH clones.

This CDR3 region has 16 residues. Losses at the gene ends were 4 bases for V and 5 bases for J; bases not matched to a gene: 7. Germline loops: CDR1 KGHSH, CDR2 LQKENI. Clones were read by immunoSEQ multiplex PCR, and TCRdb kept only the in-frame ones, dropping some. This table has 45,000 to 55,000 clones, approximately 92% appearing once. Comment on this clone: The antigen is not known.

The receptor was isolated from a human patient who received an intestinal transplant, so some T cells may come from the graft donor. The rearrangement links TRBV18 to TRBJ2-1; 11 nucleotides match TRBD2. Material: PBMCs, obtained 750 to 850 days after a first intestinal transplant, on the day of a second. Written as DNA, the CDR3 is TGTGCCAGCTCACGGACTAGCGGGTTCTCGGACAATGAGCAGTTCTTC. Translation gives CASSRTSGFSDNEQFF.